The present T cell receptor beta chain was sequenced within a study of T cell repertoires in cytomegalovirus infection. V lost 6 bases and J lost 6, with 11 bases in between. There are 12 residues in the CDR3. Germline V CDR1 and CDR2: SEHNR, FQNEAQ (reference sequence). MiXCR, applied by TCRdb to the reads, yields one record per CDR3 protein. Of roughly 150,000 distinct CDR3 sequences listed, roughly 21% were seen once; the top ten hold 20% to 30%. Note on this clonotype: Its target is unknown.

This receptor was obtained from a human donor in good health (CMV status not recorded). Some clones in this sample may be carry-over from other donors' samples. The material sequenced was CD8+ T cells from cultured PBMCs, taken from culture after CMV antigen stimulation. This chain joins TRBV7-9 and TRBJ1-1; no reliable D call. CDR3 in DNA: TGTGCCAGCAGTATCTGGGCCGCTGAAGCTTTCTTT. Protein: CASSIWAAEAFF.